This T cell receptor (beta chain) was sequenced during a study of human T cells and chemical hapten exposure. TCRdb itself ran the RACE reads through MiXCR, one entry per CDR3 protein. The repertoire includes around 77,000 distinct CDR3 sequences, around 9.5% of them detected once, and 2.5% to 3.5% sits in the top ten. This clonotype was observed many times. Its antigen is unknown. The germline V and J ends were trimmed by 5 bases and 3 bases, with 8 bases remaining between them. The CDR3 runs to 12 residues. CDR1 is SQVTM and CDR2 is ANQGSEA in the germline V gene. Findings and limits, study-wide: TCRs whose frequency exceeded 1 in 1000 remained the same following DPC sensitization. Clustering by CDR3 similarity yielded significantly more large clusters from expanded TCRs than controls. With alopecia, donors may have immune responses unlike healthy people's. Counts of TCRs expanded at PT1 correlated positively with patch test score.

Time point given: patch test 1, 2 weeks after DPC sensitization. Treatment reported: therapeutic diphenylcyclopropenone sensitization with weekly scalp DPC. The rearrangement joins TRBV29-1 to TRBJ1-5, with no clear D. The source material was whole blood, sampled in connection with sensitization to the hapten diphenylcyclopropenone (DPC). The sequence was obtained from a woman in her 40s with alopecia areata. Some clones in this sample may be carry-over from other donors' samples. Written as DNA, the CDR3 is TGCAGCGTTCAGGACCTCAATCAGCCCCAGCATTTT. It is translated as CSVQDLNQPQHF.